This TCR beta chain is drawn from a study of T cells in Graves' hyperthyroidism and ophthalmopathy. The trim removed 7 bases at V and 4 bases at J, leaving 5 bases unmatched. The CDR3 spans 15 residues. The germline gives CDR1 LGHDT, CDR2 YNNKEL (reference sequence). This clonotype occurred many times. Regions amplified from RNA transcripts were the TCR beta CDR3 regions. In the first-round RT-PCR of the TCR CDR3, the HTBI primer set was used. TCRdb redid the calling of the multiplex PCR reads with MiXCR, one entry per CDR3 protein. The data hold around 620,000 distinct CDR3 sequences, with roughly 15% observed a single time.

The chain combines TRBV3-1 with TRBJ2-2; 11 nucleotides line up with TRBD2. The TCR was taken from a woman younger than 45 with Graves' hyperthyroidism. Sequences were obtained from blood. For the CDR3, the DNA is TGTGCCAGCATCCCTAGCGGGAGGACCACCGGGGAGCTGTTTTTT. Its translation: CASIPSGRTTGELFF.